The T cell receptor (beta chain) under discussion was sequenced for a study of human T cells and chemical hapten exposure. Indicated time point: patch test 1, 2 weeks after DPC sensitization. Treatment: therapeutic diphenylcyclopropenone sensitization with weekly scalp DPC. TCRdb processed the RACE reads anew with MiXCR; each CDR3 protein has one entry. The data show around 340,000 distinct CDR3 sequences, with around 7% seen just once and 7.5% to 9% held by the top ten. This clonotype was recorded a few times. The CDR3 extends over 17 amino acids. V was cut by 4 bases and J by 4 bases, with 23 bases left in between. Germline CDR1 LGHDT, CDR2 YNNKEL (reference sequence).

The chain links TRBV3-1 to TRBJ2-7; weak D call: TRBD1 (6 bases). The sequence came from a woman aged 18-35 years with alopecia areata. Some clones in this sample may be carry-over from other donors' samples. Specimen: whole blood, collected in connection with sensitization to the hapten diphenylcyclopropenone (DPC). The CDR3 DNA reads TGTGCCAGCAGCCCCCGTAAATCGGGACAAGCCCTGTACGAGCAGTACTTC. Translating gives CASSPRKSGQALYEQYF.